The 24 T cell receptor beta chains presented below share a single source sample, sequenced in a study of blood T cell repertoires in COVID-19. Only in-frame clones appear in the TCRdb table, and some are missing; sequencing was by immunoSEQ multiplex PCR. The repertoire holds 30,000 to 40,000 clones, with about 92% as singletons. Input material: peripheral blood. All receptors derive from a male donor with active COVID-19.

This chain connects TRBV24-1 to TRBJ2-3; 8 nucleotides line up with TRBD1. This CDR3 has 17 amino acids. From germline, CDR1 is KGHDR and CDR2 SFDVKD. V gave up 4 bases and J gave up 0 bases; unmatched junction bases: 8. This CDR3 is CATSEEGTGYSTDTQYF. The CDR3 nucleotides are TGTGCCACCAGTGAGGAGGGGACAGGCTATAGCACAGATACGCAGTATTTT.

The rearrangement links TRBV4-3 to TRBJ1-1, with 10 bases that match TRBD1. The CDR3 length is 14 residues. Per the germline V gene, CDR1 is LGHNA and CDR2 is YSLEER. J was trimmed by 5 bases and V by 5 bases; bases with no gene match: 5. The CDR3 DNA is TGCGCCAGCAGCTCTTGGACAGGGGGTACTGAAGCTTTCTTT. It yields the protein CASSSWTGGTEAFF.

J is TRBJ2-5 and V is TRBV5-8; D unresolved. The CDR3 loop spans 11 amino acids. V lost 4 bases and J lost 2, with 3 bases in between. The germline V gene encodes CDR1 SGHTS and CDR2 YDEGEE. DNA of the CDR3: TGTGCCAGCAGCCAACAAGAGACCCAGTACTTC. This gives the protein CASSQQETQYF.

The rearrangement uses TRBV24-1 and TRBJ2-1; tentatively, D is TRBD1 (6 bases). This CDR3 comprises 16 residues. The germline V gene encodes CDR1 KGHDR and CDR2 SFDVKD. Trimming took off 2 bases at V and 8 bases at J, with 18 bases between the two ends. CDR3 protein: CATSDSRTGGGYEQFF. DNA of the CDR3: TGTGCCACCAGTGATTCCCGGACTGGGGGCGGTTATGAGCAGTTCTTC.

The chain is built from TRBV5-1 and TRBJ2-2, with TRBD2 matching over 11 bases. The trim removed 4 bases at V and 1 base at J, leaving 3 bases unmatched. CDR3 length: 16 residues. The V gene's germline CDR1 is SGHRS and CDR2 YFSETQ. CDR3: CASSGSGRENTGELFF. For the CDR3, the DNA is TGCGCCAGCAGCGGTAGCGGGAGGGAGAACACCGGGGAGCTGTTTTTT.

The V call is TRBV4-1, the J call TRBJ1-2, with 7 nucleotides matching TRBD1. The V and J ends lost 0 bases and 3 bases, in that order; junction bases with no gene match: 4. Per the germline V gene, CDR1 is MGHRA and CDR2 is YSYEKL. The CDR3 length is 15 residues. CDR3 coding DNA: TGCGCCAGCAGCCAAGATCCAGGGGGAGACTATGGCTACACCTTC. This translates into CASSQDPGGDYGYTF.

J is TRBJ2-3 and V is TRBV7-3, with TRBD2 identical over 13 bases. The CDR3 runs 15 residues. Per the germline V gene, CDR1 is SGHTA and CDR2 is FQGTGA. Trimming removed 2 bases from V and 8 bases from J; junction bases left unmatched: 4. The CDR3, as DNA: TGTGCCAGCAGCTTAGGGACTAGCGGGGAAGGTACGCAGTATTTT. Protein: CASSLGTSGEGTQYF.

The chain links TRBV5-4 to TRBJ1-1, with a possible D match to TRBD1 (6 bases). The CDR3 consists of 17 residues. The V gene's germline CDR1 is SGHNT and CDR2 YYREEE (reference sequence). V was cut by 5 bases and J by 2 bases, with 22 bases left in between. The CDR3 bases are TGTGCCAGCAGTTTCCGGGCCACAGGGAAGTTCAACACTGAAGCTTTCTTT. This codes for CASSFRATGKFNTEAFF.

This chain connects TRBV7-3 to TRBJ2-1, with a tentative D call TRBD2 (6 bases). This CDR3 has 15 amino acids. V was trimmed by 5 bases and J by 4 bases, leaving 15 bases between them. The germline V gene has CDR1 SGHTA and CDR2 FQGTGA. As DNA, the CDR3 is TGTGCCAGCAGCCCGACGATGGGGGGTTACAATGAGCAGTTCTTC. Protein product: CASSPTMGGYNEQFF.

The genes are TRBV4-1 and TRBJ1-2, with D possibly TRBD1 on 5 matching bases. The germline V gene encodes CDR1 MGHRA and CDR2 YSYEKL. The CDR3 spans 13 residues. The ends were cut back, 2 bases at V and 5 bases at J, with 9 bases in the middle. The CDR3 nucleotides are TGCGCCAGCAGCCAATTAGGGGAATATGGCTACACCTTC. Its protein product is CASSQLGEYGYTF.

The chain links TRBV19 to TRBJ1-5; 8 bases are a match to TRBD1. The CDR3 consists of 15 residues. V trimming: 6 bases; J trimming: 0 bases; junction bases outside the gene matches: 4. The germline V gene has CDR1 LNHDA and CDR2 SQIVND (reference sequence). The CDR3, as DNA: TGTGCCAGTAGGACGGGACAGGTTAGCAATCAGCCCCAGCATTTT. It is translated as CASRTGQVSNQPQHF.

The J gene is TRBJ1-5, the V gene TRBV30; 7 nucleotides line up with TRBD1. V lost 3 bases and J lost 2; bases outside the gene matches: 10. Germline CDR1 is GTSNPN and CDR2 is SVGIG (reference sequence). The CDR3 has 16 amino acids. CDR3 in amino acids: CAWSNQGVVGNQPQHF. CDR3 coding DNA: TGTGCCTGGAGCAACCAGGGGGTCGTGGGCAATCAGCCCCAGCATTTT.

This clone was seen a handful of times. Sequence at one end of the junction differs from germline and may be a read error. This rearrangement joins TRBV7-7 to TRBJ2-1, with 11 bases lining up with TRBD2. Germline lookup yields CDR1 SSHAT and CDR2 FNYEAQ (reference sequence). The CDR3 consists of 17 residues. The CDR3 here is CASSQDSGGALSNEQFF. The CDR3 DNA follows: TGTGCTAGCAGCCAAGATAGCGGGGGGGCGCTCTCAAATGAGCAGTTCTTC. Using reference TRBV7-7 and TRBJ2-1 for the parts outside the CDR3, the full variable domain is GAGVSQSPRYKVTKRGQDVTLRCDPISSHATLYWYQQALGQGPEFLTYFNYEAQPDKSGLPSDRFSAERPEGSISTLTIQRTEQRDSAMYRCASSQDSGGALSNEQFFGPGTRLTVL.

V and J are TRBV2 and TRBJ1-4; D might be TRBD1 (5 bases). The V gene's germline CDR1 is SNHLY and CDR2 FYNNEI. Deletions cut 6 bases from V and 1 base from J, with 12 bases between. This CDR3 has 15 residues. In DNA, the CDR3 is TGTGCCAGCAGGGTAACAGGCGTAACTAATGAAAAACTGTTTTTT. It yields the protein CASRVTGVTNEKLFF.

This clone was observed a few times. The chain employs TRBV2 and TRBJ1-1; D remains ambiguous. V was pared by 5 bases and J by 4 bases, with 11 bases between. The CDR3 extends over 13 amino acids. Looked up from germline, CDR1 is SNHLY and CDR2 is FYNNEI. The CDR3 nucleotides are TGTGCCAGCAGTCTCGGGGAGGGCACTGAAGCTTTCTTT. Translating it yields CASSLGEGTEAFF. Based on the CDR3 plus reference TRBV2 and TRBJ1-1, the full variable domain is EPEVTQTPSHQVTQMGQEVILRCVPISNHLYFYWYRQILGQKVEFLVSFYNNEISEKSEIFDDQFSVERPDGSNFTLKIRSTKLEDSAMYFCASSLGEGTEAFFGQGTRLTVV.

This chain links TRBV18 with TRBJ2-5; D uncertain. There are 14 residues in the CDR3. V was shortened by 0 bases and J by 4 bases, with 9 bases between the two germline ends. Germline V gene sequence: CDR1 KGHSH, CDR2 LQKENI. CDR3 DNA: TGTGCCAGCTCACCACCCGCGGTTAGAGAGACCCAGTACTTC. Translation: CASSPPAVRETQYF. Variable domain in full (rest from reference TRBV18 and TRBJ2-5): NAGVMQNPRHLVRRRGQEARLRCSPMKGHSHVYWYRQLPEEGLKFMVYLQKENIIDESGMPKERFSAEFPKEGPSILRIQQVVRGDSAAYFCASSPPAVRETQYFGPGTRLLVL.

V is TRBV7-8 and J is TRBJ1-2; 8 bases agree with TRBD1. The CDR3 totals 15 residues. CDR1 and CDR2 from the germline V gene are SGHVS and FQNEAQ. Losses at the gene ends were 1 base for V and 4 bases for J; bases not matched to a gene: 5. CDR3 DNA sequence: TGTGCCAGCAGCTTAGGGACAGGGTCTACCTATGGCTACACCTTC. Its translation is CASSLGTGSTYGYTF.

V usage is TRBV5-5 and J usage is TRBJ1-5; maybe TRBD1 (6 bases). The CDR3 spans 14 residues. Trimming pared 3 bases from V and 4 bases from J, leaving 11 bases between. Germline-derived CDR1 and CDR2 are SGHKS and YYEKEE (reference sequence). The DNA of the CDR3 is TGTGCCAGCAGCTCCCGGACAGCAAATCAGCCCCAGCATTTT. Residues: CASSSRTANQPQHF.

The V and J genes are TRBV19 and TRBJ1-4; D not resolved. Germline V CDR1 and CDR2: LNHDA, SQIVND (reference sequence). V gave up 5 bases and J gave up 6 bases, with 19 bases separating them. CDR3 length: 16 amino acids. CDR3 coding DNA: TGTGCCAGTAGTTTCCGAGCCGGGAGGGTGGATGAAAAACTGTTTTTT. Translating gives CASSFRAGRVDEKLFF.

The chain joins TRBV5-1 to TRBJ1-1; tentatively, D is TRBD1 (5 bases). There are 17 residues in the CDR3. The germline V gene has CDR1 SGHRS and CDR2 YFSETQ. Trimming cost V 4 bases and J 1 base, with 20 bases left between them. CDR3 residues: CASSLGPINRRNTEAFF. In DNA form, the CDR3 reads TGCGCCAGCAGCCTCGGACCCATTAACAGGAGGAACACTGAAGCTTTCTTT.

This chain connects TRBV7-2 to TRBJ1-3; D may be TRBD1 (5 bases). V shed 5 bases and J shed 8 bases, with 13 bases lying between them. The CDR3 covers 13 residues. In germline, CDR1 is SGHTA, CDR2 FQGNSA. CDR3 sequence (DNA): TGTGCCAGCAGCCCACGGGGAGGGGACACCATATATTTT. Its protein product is CASSPRGGDTIYF.

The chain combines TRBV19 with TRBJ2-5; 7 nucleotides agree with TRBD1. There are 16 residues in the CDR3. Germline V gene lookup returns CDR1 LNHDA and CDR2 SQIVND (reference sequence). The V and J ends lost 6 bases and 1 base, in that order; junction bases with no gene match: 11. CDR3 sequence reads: CASSRLQGGPQETQYF. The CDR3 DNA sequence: TGTGCCAGTAGCCGCCTCCAAGGGGGCCCCCAAGAGACCCAGTACTTC.

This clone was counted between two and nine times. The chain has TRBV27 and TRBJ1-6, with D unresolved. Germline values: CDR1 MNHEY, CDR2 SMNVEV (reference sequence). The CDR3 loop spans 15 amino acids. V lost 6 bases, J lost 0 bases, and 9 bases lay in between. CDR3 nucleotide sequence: TGTGCCAGCAGAACAGCCAGCTCCTATAATTCACCCCTCCACTTT. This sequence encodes CASRTASSYNSPLHF.

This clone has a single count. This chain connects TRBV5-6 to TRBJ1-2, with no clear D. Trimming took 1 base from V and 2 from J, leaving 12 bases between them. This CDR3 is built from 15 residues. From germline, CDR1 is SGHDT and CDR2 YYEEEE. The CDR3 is CASSLSGGRNYGYTF. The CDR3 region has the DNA TGTGCCAGCAGCTTGTCTGGTGGGAGGAACTATGGCTACACCTTC.